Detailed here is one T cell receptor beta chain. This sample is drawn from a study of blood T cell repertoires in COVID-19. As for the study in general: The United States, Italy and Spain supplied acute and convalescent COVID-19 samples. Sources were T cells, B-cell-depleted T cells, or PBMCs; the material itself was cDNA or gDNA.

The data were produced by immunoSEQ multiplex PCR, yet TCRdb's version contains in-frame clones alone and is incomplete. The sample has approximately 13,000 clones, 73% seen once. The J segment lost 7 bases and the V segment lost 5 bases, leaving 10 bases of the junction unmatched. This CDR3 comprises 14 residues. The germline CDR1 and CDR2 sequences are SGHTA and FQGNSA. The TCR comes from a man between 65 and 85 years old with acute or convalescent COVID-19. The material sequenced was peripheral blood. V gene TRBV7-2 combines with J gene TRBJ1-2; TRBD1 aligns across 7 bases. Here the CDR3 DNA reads TGTGCCAGCAGCCCTCGACAGGGTGGATTTGGCTACACCTTC. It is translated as CASSPRQGGFGYTF.